Sequencing of this T cell receptor (beta chain) was carried out in a study of Graves' ophthalmopathy and Graves' hyperthyroidism. Study-wide results and limits: Blood also held most thyroid clonotypes expanded above 0.001 frequency.

Ages of hyperthyroidism patients ran from 18 to 65, and their diagnoses were new, under 2 months' duration. No donor had other autoimmune disease, uncontrolled infection, pregnancy or lactation. The PBMCs originated from around 10 ml of fresh peripheral blood. In its sample, this clonotype was seen many times. Its antigen is not known. For repertoire sequencing, the TCR beta CDR3 regions were amplified from RNA transcripts. Scientists carried out first-round RT-PCR using HTBI primers and then a second-round multiplex PCR. TCRdb re-derived calls from the multiplex PCR reads in MiXCR, one entry per CDR3 protein. Among 350,000 to 400,000 distinct CDR3 sequences listed, 15% were seen once. V was cut by 5 bases and J by 1 base, with 12 bases left in between. The germline V gene has CDR1 SEHNR and CDR2 FQNEAQ (reference sequence). CDR3 length: 14 residues.

V usage is TRBV7-9 and J usage is TRBJ2-7; tentative D call: TRBD1 (6 bases). The sequenced sample consisted of peripheral blood. The source of this sequence is a woman aged 18-29 years with stable Graves' hyperthyroidism. DNA of the CDR3: TGTGCCAGCAGCGCTTTGAGGGGGTCCTACGAGCAGTACTTC. It yields the protein CASSALRGSYEQYF.